The text below deals with one T cell receptor beta chain. The data were obtained in a study of T-cell memory formation after mild COVID-19. TCRdb re-analysed the 5' RACE reads in MiXCR, keeping a single row per CDR3 protein. The sample shows around 300,000 distinct CDR3 sequences, roughly an eighth of them seen only once. Trimming stripped 7 bases from V and 1 base from J, with 10 bases between. The CDR3 sequence is 14 residues long. From germline, CDR1 is SNHLY and CDR2 FYNNEI. Sequences were obtained from PBMCs or a T cell subset sorted from them (not recorded which). The rearrangement joins TRBV2 to TRBJ2-2; D gene uncertain. The sequence derives from a man between 18 and 35 years old who had mild COVID-19 (a few samples of this study predate the infection). Cell type and time point are not known. The CDR3 region has the DNA TGTGCCAGCACCAGTATACAGAACACCGGGGAGCTGTTTTTT. It codes for CASTSIQNTGELFF. The variable domain in full, completed from reference TRBV2 and TRBJ2-2, reads EPEVTQTPSHQVTQMGQEVILRCVPISNHLYFYWYRQILGQKVEFLVSFYNNEISEKSEIFDDQFSVERPDGSNFTLKIRSTKLEDSAMYFCASTSIQNTGELFFGEGSRLTVL.